Below are 27 T cell receptor beta chains sequenced from a single sample in a study of T-cell reconstitution after alpha-beta-depleted transplantation in children. During its preparation, the TCRbeta library received unique molecular identifiers. Each CDR3 protein gets one entry after TCRdb re-called the PCR reads with MiXCR. The table shows approximately 250,000 distinct CDR3 sequences, with about 23% occurring only once. The sample in question was PBMCs, obtained before TCRalphabeta/CD19-depleted stem cell transplant. These receptors all stem from a girl aged 2 to 10 with Fanconi anemia, due to receive a stem cell transplant.

The CDR3 nucleotides are TGTGCCAGCAGCTTAACGGCGACAACCTATGGCTACACCTTC. Amino acid sequence: CASSLTATTYGYTF. V and J are TRBV7-9 and TRBJ1-2, with D unresolved. This CDR3 region has 14 residues. V dropped 2 bases and J dropped 4 bases, with 11 bases sitting between them. CDR1 SEHNR and CDR2 FQNEAQ come from the germline V gene (reference sequence).

The chain recombines TRBV20-1 with TRBJ2-7; maybe TRBD1 (5 bases). Germline CDR1 DFQATT, CDR2 SNEGSKA (reference sequence). V was clipped by 0 bases and J by 6 bases, with 15 bases between them. This CDR3 region has 14 residues. In nucleotides, the CDR3 is TGCAGTGCTAGAGATCCTCAGCAGGGTTCCGAGCAGTACTTC. Translating gives CSARDPQQGSEQYF.

This chain joins TRBV6-4 and TRBJ2-5; 7 bases map to TRBD2. The CDR3 is 15 amino acids. CDR1 and CDR2 (germline): MRHNA, SNTAGT. V was clipped by 2 bases and J by 2 bases; unmatched bases: 5. CDR3 coding DNA: TGTGCCAGCAGTGACGCTAGCGGAGGACAAGAGACCCAGTACTTC. Residues: CASSDASGGQETQYF.

A few counts support this clonotype. This sequence joins TRBV28 and TRBJ1-2; possibly TRBD1 for D (5 bases). CDR3 length: 13 amino acids. From germline, CDR1 is MDHEN and CDR2 SYDVKM. V was cut by 2 bases and J by 8 bases, with 12 bases left in between. The CDR3 DNA reads TGTGCCAGCAGTTTAGCAGGGTACGGCGGCTACACCTTC. Translating it yields CASSLAGYGGYTF.

This clonotype was picked up a small number of times. The chain employs TRBV24-1 and TRBJ1-1; maybe TRBD1 (6 bases). The CDR3 spans 15 residues. Trimming took off 4 bases at V and 3 bases at J, with 14 bases between the two ends. Germline V gene sequence: CDR1 KGHDR, CDR2 SFDVKD. The CDR3 bases are TGTGCCACCAGTGACTCCCAGAAGGGGGACACTGAAGCTTTCTTT. Encoded protein: CATSDSQKGDTEAFF.

This clonotype was seen repeatedly, ten times or more. This chain joins TRBV29-1 and TRBJ1-2; a possible D gene is TRBD1 (5 bases). CDR3 length: 14 amino acids. The ends were cut back, 6 bases at V and 8 bases at J, with 22 bases in the middle. The germline gives CDR1 SQVTM, CDR2 ANQGSEA. The CDR3 nucleotides are TGCAGCGTATATTTTGTGGGGCCCCGTCAAGGCTACACCTTC. It is translated as CSVYFVGPRQGYTF.

CDR3 in amino acids: CSACRIAATGELFF. The CDR3, as DNA: TGCAGTGCTTGCCGGATTGCGGCGACCGGGGAGCTGTTTTTT. The chain employs TRBV20-1 and TRBJ2-2, with unresolved D. V was trimmed by 5 bases and J by 5 bases, leaving 15 bases between them. Germline V gene data show CDR1 as DFQATT and CDR2 as SNEGSKA (reference sequence). The CDR3 has 14 residues.

This clonotype was seen repeatedly, ten times or more. The rearrangement links TRBV29-1 to TRBJ2-6; a weak D match, TRBD2 (5 bases). CDR1 is SQVTM and CDR2 is ANQGSEA in the germline V gene. Between the trimmed V and J ends, which lost 3 bases and 2 bases, there was a span of 8 bases. CDR3 length equals 14 residues. CDR3 in DNA: TGCAGCGTTGAGGCCGGGACTGGGGCCAACGTCCTGACTTTC. Amino acid sequence: CSVEAGTGANVLTF.

This chain joins TRBV5-1 and TRBJ2-7, with TRBD2 matching 16 bases. This CDR3 is 18 amino acids long. Germline V CDR1 and CDR2: SGHRS, YFSETQ. V dropped 4 bases and J dropped 0; count of bases not matched to a gene: 7. The DNA for the CDR3 is TGCGCCAGCAGCCCGGGACTAGCGGGAGGGCCTAGCTCCTACGAGCAGTACTTC. Its protein is CASSPGLAGGPSSYEQYF.

As for this clonotype: A much larger clone differs from this one at a single base, so this may be a read error. This chain links TRBV12-3 or TRBV12-4 with TRBJ2-3, with 7 bases that match TRBD2. This CDR3 region has 15 residues. CDR3: CASSMTSSGTNTQYF. The CDR3 nucleotides read TGTGCCAGCAGTATGACTAGCAGTGGCACAAATACGCAGTATTTT.

The chain is built from TRBV6-4 and TRBJ1-1, with D possibly TRBD1 on 5 matching bases. Trimming shortened V by 3 bases and J by 0 bases, and 5 bases separated the two germline ends. Germline values: CDR1 MRHNA, CDR2 SNTAGT. This CDR3 has 13 amino acids. CDR3 sequence reads: CASSEQVNTEAFF. In DNA form, the CDR3 reads TGTGCCAGCAGTGAACAGGTGAACACTGAAGCTTTCTTT.

In nucleotides, the CDR3 is TGTGCCACCAGCGGGAGTCCGATTGGGGATGAGCAGTTCTTC. Encoded protein: CATSGSPIGDEQFF. The V and J genes are TRBV15 and TRBJ2-1, with TRBD2 as a possible D gene (5 bases). Germline CDR1 and CDR2: LNHNV and YYDKDF (reference sequence). The CDR3 has 14 amino acids. The germline V and J ends were trimmed by 5 bases and 8 bases, with 16 bases remaining between them.

This clonotype was detected a few times. The CDR3 loop reads CSATPGTGDEKLFF. CDR3 DNA sequence: TGCAGTGCCACACCCGGGACAGGGGATGAAAAACTGTTTTTT. V is TRBV20-1 and J is TRBJ1-4; 10 positions agree with TRBD1. Losses at the gene ends were 6 bases for V and 6 bases for J; bases not matched to a gene: 7. The germline V gene has CDR1 DFQATT and CDR2 SNEGSKA (reference sequence). This CDR3 is built from 14 residues.

This chain uses TRBV7-2 with TRBJ2-2; D is perhaps TRBD2 (6 bases). Germline loops: CDR1 SGHTA, CDR2 FQGNSA. The V end was cut by 3 bases, the J end by 3 bases, with 14 bases between. The CDR3 is 16 residues long. CDR3 nucleotide sequence: TGTGCCAGCAGCTTCGGCCGGACTACATACACCGGGGAGCTGTTTTTT. It is translated as CASSFGRTTYTGELFF. Using reference TRBV7-2 and TRBJ2-2 for the parts outside the CDR3, the full variable domain is GAGVSQSPSNKVTEKGKDVELRCDPISGHTALYWYRQSLGQGLEFLIYFQGNSAPDKSGLPSDRFSAERTGGSVSTLTIQRTQQEDSAVYLCASSFGRTTYTGELFFGEGSRLTVL.

This clonotype has at least ten counts. The rearrangement uses TRBV5-1 and TRBJ2-7, with 8 bases identical to TRBD1. This CDR3 spans 15 amino acids. The V gene's germline CDR1 is SGHRS and CDR2 YFSETQ. V was clipped by 4 bases and J by 4 bases; unmatched bases: 10. CDR3 region: CASSKGTGSPYEQYF. CDR3 in DNA: TGCGCCAGCAGCAAGGGGACAGGCAGTCCATACGAGCAGTACTTC.

The sample holds many counts of this clonotype. This chain links TRBV5-1 with TRBJ2-5; 11 bases agree with TRBD2. J was trimmed by 3 bases and V by 2 bases; bases with no gene match: 0. Germline assignment: CDR1 SGHRS and CDR2 YFSETQ. This CDR3 is built from 14 residues. The CDR3 loop is CASSLLAGEETQYF. The CDR3 coding sequence is TGCGCCAGCAGCTTACTAGCGGGAGAAGAGACCCAGTACTTC. Complete variable domain (other parts from reference TRBV5-1 and TRBJ2-5): KAGVTQTPRYLIKTRGQQVTLSCSPISGHRSVSWYQQTPGQGLQFLFEYFSETQRNKGNFPGRFSGRQFSNSRSEMNVSTLELGDSALYLCASSLLAGEETQYFGPGTRLLVL.

This clonotype was observed at least ten times. The V call is TRBV15, the J call TRBJ2-3, with a weak D call TRBD2 (5 bases). Per germline, CDR1 LNHNV and CDR2 YYDKDF (reference sequence). Trimming removed 0 bases from V and 12 bases from J, with 13 bases in between. The CDR3 has 13 amino acids. CDR3 region: CATSRDERVKQYF. The CDR3 nucleotides are TGTGCCACCAGCAGAGACGAGAGGGTAAAACAGTATTTT.

There are many counts of this clonotype. The chain recombines TRBV12-3 or TRBV12-4 with TRBJ2-1; D tentatively fits TRBD1 or TRBD2 (5 bases each). The CDR3 runs 11 residues. V was trimmed by 7 bases and J by 10 bases, leaving 11 bases between them. DNA for the CDR3: TGTGCCAGCATCCGGGACCGAGAGCAGTTCTTC. Its protein is CASIRDREQFF.

A note on this clonotype: Just one base apart from a much larger clone, this may be a read error. The CDR3 coding sequence is TGCACCGTTGCAGGAGGGGAGGGCCAGGCAGGGTACGAGCAGTACTTC. Protein: CTVAGGEGQAGYEQYF. The J gene is TRBJ2-7, the V gene TRBV29-1, with TRBD2 matching 7 bases. This CDR3 is 16 amino acids long. Germline V gene sequence: CDR1 SQVTM, CDR2 ANQGSEA.

CDR3 bases: TGCAGCGTTGAATTTATCGGCTGGGAAGAGACCCAGTACTTC. Its translation: CSVEFIGWEETQYF. V usage is TRBV29-1 and J usage is TRBJ2-5; D unclear. Trimming pared 2 bases from V and 3 bases from J, leaving 13 bases between. This CDR3 comprises 14 residues. From germline, CDR1 is SQVTM and CDR2 ANQGSEA.

The chain is built from TRBV20-1 and TRBJ2-3; TRBD2 aligns across 10 bases. This CDR3 region has 16 residues. Trimming at V came to 3 bases and at J to 0 bases, leaving 6 bases not matched to a gene. Germline V gene data show CDR1 as DFQATT and CDR2 as SNEGSKA (reference sequence). CDR3 loop: CSASPLAGASTDTQYF. In DNA form, the CDR3 reads TGCAGTGCTAGCCCGCTAGCGGGAGCTAGCACAGATACGCAGTATTTT.

The rearrangement joins TRBV28 to TRBJ2-7; TRBD1 matches at 10 bases. The CDR3 loop spans 13 amino acids. The V segment lost 6 bases and the J segment 7 bases; nucleotides outside the gene matches: 6. Per the germline V gene, CDR1 is MDHEN and CDR2 is SYDVKM. Here the CDR3 reads CASRGTGVREQYF. The CDR3 DNA reads as TGTGCCAGCAGGGGGACAGGGGTAAGGGAGCAGTACTTC.

This clonotype was seen many times. The V call is TRBV24-1, the J call TRBJ1-1; 12 bases fit TRBD1. The CDR3 is 14 amino acids. With 4 bases clipped from V and 11 bases from J, the junction kept 7 bases outside the gene matches. Germline V gene sequence: CDR1 KGHDR, CDR2 SFDVKD. The CDR3 DNA follows: TGTGCCACCAGTGAGCGGGACAGGGGGCGCGGTGCTTTCTTT. Amino acid sequence: CATSERDRGRGAFF.

The chain recombines TRBV5-6 with TRBJ2-3; 8 positions match TRBD2. The J segment lost 0 bases and the V segment lost 7 bases, leaving 10 bases of the junction unmatched. Germline V CDR1 and CDR2: SGHDT, YYEEEE. The CDR3 is 16 amino acids. This CDR3 reads CASGTQVAGSTDTQYF. The CDR3, as DNA: TGTGCCAGCGGGACCCAAGTAGCGGGGAGCACAGATACGCAGTATTTT.

V usage is TRBV20-1 and J usage is TRBJ2-3; TRBD2 matches 7 bases. The CDR3 totals 14 residues. J was trimmed by 1 base and V by 3 bases; bases with no gene match: 4. The germline V gene encodes CDR1 DFQATT and CDR2 SNEGSKA (reference sequence). In DNA, the CDR3 is TGCAGTGCTAGCTTCCGGGGGGGCACAGATACGCAGTATTTT. Translation: CSASFRGGTDTQYF.

This clonotype was recorded many times. The chain couples TRBV20-1 to TRBJ1-2; 7 bases agree with TRBD1. The CDR3 has 17 amino acids. Germline V gives CDR1 DFQATT, CDR2 SNEGSKA (reference sequence). V was clipped by 1 base and J by 1 base; unmatched bases: 12. The DNA for the CDR3 is TGCAGTGCTAGAGCTGGGACAGACCAACGCAATAACTATGGCTACACCTTC. Its translation is CSARAGTDQRNNYGYTF.

The rearrangement joins TRBV7-2 to TRBJ2-1; TRBD2 matches 7 bases. The trim removed 0 bases at V and 11 bases at J, leaving 7 bases unmatched. The germline V gene encodes CDR1 SGHTA and CDR2 FQGNSA. The CDR3 is 14 amino acids. CDR3 region: CASSLARDYHKQFF. CDR3 in DNA: TGTGCCAGCAGCTTAGCCCGGGACTACCATAAGCAGTTCTTC.